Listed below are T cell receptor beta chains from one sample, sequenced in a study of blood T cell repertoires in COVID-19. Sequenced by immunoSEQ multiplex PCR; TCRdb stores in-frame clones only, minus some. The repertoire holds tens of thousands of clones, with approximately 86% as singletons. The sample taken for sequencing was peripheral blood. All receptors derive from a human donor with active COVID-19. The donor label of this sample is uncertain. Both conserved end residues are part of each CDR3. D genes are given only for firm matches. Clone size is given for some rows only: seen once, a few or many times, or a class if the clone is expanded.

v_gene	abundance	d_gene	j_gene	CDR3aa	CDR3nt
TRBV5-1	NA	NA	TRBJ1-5	CASSLYGEGNQPQHF	TGCGCCAGCAGCTTGTACGGGGAGGGCAATCAGCCCCAGCATTTT
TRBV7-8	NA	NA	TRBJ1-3	CASSFGSRSGNTIYF	TGTGCCAGCAGCTTCGGGTCTCGCTCTGGAAACACCATATATTTT
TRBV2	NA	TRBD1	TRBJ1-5	CASSVTGYGQPQHF	TGTGCCAGCAGTGTGACAGGGTATGGACAGCCCCAGCATTTT
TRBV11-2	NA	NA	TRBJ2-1	CASVGGYEQFF	TGTGCCAGCGTTGGGGGGTATGAGCAGTTCTTC
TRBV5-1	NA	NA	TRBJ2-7	CASSLAGGSYEQYF	TGCGCCAGCAGCTTGGCCGGGGGCTCCTACGAGCAGTACTTC
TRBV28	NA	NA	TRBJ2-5	CASSFPGSVETQYF	TGTGCCAGCAGTTTTCCGGGGTCGGTGGAGACCCAGTACTTC
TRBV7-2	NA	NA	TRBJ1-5	CASSQGGGNQPQHF	TGTGCCAGCAGCCAAGGGGGTGGAAATCAGCCCCAGCATTTT
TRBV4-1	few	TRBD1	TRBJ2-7	CASSQHTGTGIPVYEQYF	TGCGCCAGCAGCCAACACACCGGGACAGGGATTCCGGTCTACGAGCAGTACTTC
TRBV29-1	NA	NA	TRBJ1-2	CSVPNGDYGYTF	TGCAGCGTCCCAAACGGAGATTATGGCTACACCTTC
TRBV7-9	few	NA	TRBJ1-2	CASRTSIGGEKASYTF	TGTGCCAGCAGGACCTCCATAGGCGGGGAGAAAGCTTCCTACACCTTC
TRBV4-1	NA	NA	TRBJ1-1	CASSQAARARSRNTEAFF	TGCGCCAGCAGCCAAGCGGCGAGGGCTCGGTCACGAAACACTGAAGCTTTCTTT
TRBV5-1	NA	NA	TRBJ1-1	CASSLGQGLNTEAFF	TGCGCCAGCAGCTTGGGGCAGGGCCTGAACACTGAAGCTTTCTTT
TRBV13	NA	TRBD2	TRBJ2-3	CASSRSLAGGPDTQYF	TGTGCCAGCAGCCGTTCCCTAGCGGGGGGCCCAGATACGCAGTATTTT
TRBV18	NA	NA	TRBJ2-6	CASSLQGTGANVLTF	TGTGCCAGCTCGTTACAGGGAACCGGGGCCAACGTCCTGACTTTC
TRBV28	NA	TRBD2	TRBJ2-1	CASSFIAGVRNEQFF	TGTGCCAGCAGTTTTATAGCGGGAGTTAGGAATGAGCAGTTCTTC
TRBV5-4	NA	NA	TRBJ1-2	CASSDGTTRDSAGYTF	TGTGCCAGCAGCGACGGGACGACCAGGGACTCGGCTGGCTACACCTTC
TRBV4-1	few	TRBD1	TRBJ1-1	CASSHPGGGTTEAFF	TGCGCCAGCAGCCACCCAGGGGGCGGAACCACTGAAGCTTTCTTT
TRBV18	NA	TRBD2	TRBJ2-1	CASSPLAGDYNEQFF	TGTGCCAGCTCACCCCTAGCGGGAGACTACAATGAGCAGTTCTTC
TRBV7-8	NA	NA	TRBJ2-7	CASSLEASLREQYF	TGTGCCAGCAGCTTAGAGGCTTCCTTGCGGGAGCAGTACTTC
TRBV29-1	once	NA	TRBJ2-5	CSGDLSGSGGETQYF	TGCAGCGGCGATCTCAGTGGCTCAGGGGGGGAGACCCAGTACTTC
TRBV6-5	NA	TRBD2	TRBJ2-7	CASSYSGGRASYEQYF	TGTGCCAGCAGTTATTCGGGCGGGAGGGCCTCCTACGAGCAGTACTTC
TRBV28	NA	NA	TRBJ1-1	CASSLTVGGGTEAFF	TGTGCCAGCAGTTTAACGGTAGGGGGAGGGACTGAAGCTTTCTTT
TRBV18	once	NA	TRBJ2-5	CASSPAGPETQYF	TGTGCCAGCTCACCAGCGGGGCCGGAGACCCAGTACTTC
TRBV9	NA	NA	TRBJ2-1	CASSGERWLGGPYNEQFF	TGTGCCAGCAGCGGAGAGAGGTGGTTGGGGGGACCCTACAATGAGCAGTTCTTC
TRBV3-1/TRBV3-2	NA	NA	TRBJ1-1	CASSRGPNTEAFF	TGTGCCAGCAGCCGGGGGCCCAACACTGAAGCTTTCTTT
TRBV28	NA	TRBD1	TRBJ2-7	CASSSSGQGAYEQYF	TGTGCCAGCAGTTCATCTGGACAGGGGGCCTACGAGCAGTACTTC
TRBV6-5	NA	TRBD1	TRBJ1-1	CASRDDRGTEAFF	TGTGCCAGCAGAGACGACAGGGGCACTGAAGCTTTCTTT
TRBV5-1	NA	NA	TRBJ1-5	CASSFSGQGQPQHF	TGCGCCAGCAGCTTCTCCGGCCAGGGTCAGCCCCAGCATTTT
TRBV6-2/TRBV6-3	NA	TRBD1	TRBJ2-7	CASSLGTGYYEQYF	TGTGCCAGCAGCCTCGGGACAGGGTACTACGAGCAGTACTTC
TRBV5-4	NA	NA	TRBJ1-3	CASRQDLSGNTIYF	TGTGCCAGCAGACAGGATCTCTCTGGAAACACCATATATTTT
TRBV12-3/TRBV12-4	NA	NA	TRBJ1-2	CASSQQGYGYTF	TGTGCCAGCAGTCAACAGGGCTATGGCTACACCTTC